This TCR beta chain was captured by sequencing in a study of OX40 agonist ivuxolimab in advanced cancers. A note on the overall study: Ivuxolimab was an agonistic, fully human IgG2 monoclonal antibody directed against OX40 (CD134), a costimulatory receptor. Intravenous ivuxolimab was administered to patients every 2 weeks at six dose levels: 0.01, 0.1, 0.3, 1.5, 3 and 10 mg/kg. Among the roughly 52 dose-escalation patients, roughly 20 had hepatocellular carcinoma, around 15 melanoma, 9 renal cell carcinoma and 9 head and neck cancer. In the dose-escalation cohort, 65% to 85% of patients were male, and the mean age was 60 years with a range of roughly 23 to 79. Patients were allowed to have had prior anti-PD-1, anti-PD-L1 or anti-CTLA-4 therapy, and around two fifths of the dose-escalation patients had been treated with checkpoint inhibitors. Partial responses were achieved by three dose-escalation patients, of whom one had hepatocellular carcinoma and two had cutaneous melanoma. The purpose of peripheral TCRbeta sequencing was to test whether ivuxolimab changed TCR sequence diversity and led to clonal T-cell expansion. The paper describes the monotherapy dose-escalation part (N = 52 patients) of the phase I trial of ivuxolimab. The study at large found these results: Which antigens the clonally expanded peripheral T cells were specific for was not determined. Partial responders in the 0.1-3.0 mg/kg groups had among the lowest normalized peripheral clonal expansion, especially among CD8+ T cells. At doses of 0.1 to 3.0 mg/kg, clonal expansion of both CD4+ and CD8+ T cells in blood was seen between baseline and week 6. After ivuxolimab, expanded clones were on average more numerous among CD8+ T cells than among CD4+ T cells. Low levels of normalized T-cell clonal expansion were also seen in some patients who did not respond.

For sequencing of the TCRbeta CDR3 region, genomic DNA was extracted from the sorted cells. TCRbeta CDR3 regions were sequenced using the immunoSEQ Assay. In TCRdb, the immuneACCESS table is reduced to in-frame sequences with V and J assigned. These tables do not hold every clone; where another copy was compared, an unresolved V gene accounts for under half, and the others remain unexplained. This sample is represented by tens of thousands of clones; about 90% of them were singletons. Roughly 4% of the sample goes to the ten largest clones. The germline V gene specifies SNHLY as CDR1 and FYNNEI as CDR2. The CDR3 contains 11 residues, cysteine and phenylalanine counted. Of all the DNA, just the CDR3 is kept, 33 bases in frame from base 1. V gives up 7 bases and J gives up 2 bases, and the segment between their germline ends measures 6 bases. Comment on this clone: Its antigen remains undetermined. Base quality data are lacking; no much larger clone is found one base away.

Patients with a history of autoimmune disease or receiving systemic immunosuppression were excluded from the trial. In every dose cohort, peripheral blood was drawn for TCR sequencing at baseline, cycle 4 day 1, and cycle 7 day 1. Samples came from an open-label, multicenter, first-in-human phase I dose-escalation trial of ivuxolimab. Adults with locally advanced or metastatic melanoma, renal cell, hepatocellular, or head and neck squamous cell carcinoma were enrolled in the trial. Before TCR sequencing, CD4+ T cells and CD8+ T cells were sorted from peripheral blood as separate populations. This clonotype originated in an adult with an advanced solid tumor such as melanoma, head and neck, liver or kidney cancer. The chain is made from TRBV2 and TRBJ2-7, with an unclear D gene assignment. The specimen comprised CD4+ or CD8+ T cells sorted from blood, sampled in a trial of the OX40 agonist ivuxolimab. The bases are TGTGCCAGCACCCTAGCCTACGAGCAGTACTTC. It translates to CASTLAYEQYF.